The 20 T cell receptor beta chains listed next were all sequenced from one sample in a study of lymphopenia after photon versus proton radiotherapy. Clones were sequenced by immunoSEQ multiplex PCR, and TCRdb holds only the in-frame ones, with some missing. Here the sample spans around 63,000 clones, about nine tenths being singletons. The sequencing used peripheral blood, collected from a patient treated with proton-based radiotherapy. All receptors come from an elderly man with esophageal cancer.

V is TRBV7-2 and J is TRBJ2-5; TRBD2 aligns across 10 bases. The CDR3 length is 15 residues. Germline CDR1 reads SGHTA; CDR2 reads FQGNSA. J gave up 5 bases and V 2 bases, and 5 bases lay outside the gene matches. Here the CDR3 DNA reads TGTGCCAGCAGCTTACAGCGGGGGGGCGGGGAGACCCAGTACTTC. Its translation is CASSLQRGGGETQYF.

V is TRBV6-6 and J is TRBJ2-5; TRBD1 matches at 10 bases. The CDR3 has 14 residues. The germline gives CDR1 MNHNY, CDR2 SVGAGI (reference sequence). The J segment lost 5 bases and the V segment lost 7 bases, leaving 7 bases of the junction unmatched. Written as DNA, the CDR3 is TGTGCCAGCATCGACAGGGGGCGCGGCGAGACCCAGTACTTC. This sequence encodes CASIDRGRGETQYF.

V is TRBV7-8 and J is TRBJ1-2, with 7 bases that match TRBD1. The CDR3 length is 15 residues. CDR1 SGHVS and CDR2 FQNEAQ come from the germline V gene. Trimming at V came to 3 bases and at J to 4 bases, leaving 8 bases not matched to a gene. The CDR3 region has the DNA TGTGCCAGCAGCTTCCTGAGCAGGGGGACCTATGGCTACACCTTC. Its protein product is CASSFLSRGTYGYTF.

The V call is TRBV7-6, the J call TRBJ2-5; perhaps TRBD1 as D (6 bases). The CDR3 covers 15 residues. The germline gives CDR1 SGHVS, CDR2 FNYEAQ. Trimming took off 5 bases at V and 1 base at J, with 14 bases between the two ends. CDR3 loop: CASSRYGTFQETQYF. The CDR3 coding sequence is TGTGCCAGCAGCCGTTATGGGACATTCCAAGAGACCCAGTACTTC.

This clone was seen only once. The V gene is TRBV5-1, the J gene TRBJ2-1, with TRBD2 as a possible D gene (5 bases). This CDR3 comprises 13 residues. Trimming left V 2 bases short and J 4 bases short, with 7 bases between. CDR1 is SGHRS and CDR2 is YFSETQ in the germline V gene. The CDR3: CASSFTGYNEQFF. The DNA of the CDR3 is TGCGCCAGCAGCTTTACGGGATACAATGAGCAGTTCTTC.

The chain links TRBV21-1 to TRBJ2-3; the D call TRBD2 from the table was never checked on the DNA. TRBV21-1 has pseudogene status. This CDR3 is 16 amino acids long. DNA for the CDR3: TGTGCCAGCATCTTAATCGCTAGCGGGCACACAGATACGCAGTATTTT. This gives the protein CASILIASGHTDTQYF.

The gene calls are TRBV7-9 and TRBJ1-3, with D unclear. V dropped 5 bases and J dropped 1 base, with 18 bases sitting between them. Germline V CDR1 and CDR2: SEHNR, FQNEAQ (reference sequence). This CDR3 is built from 17 residues. DNA for the CDR3: TGTGCCAGCAGCCCGAAATTCTACCGCGTGTCTGGAAACACCATATATTTT. It is translated as CASSPKFYRVSGNTIYF.

The V call is TRBV29-1, the J call TRBJ2-3; perhaps TRBD2 as D (5 bases). The germline V gene has CDR1 SQVTM and CDR2 ANQGSEA. The CDR3 has 13 residues. CDR3 sequence: CSAGEGGTDTQYF. The CDR3 DNA follows: TGCAGTGCCGGTGAGGGAGGCACAGATACGCAGTATTTT.

The rearrangement joins TRBV6-5 to TRBJ1-3, with a weak D call TRBD1 (5 bases). The V gene lost 6 bases and the J gene lost 2 bases, with 8 bases spanning the gap. Germline V gives CDR1 MNHEY, CDR2 SVGAGI. The CDR3 runs to 13 residues. The DNA for the CDR3 is TGTGCCAGCAGCCGGGGGACTGGAAACACCATATATTTT. Its protein is CASSRGTGNTIYF.

The gene calls are TRBV29-1 and TRBJ1-1; D remains ambiguous. The germline CDR1 and CDR2 sequences are SQVTM and ANQGSEA. The V end lost 5 bases, the J end lost 5 bases, and 15 bases lay between the germline ends. The CDR3 totals 13 residues. The CDR3 loop reads CSVTRTGGTEAFF. The CDR3, as DNA: TGCAGCGTTACGAGGACCGGTGGGACTGAAGCTTTCTTT.

The chain has TRBV7-6 and TRBJ2-2, with 15 nucleotides matching TRBD2. Germline V gene lookup returns CDR1 SGHVS and CDR2 FNYEAQ. V dropped 10 bases and J dropped 0; count of bases not matched to a gene: 9. The CDR3 has 18 residues. The CDR3 here is CATVRTSGRVSNTGELFF. CDR3 nucleotides: TGTGCCACCGTGAGGACTAGCGGGAGGGTTTCGAACACCGGGGAGCTGTTTTTT.

The chain joins TRBV5-6 to TRBJ1-1, with 9 bases identical to TRBD1. V shed 5 bases, J shed 1 base, and the junction held 6 bases outside the gene matches. CDR3 length: 15 amino acids. CDR1 is SGHDT, CDR2 YYEEEE, per germline. This CDR3 reads CASSFTGGGNTEAFF. The CDR3, as DNA: TGTGCCAGCAGTTTTACAGGGGGCGGGAACACTGAAGCTTTCTTT.

This rearrangement joins TRBV7-9 to TRBJ2-3; tentatively, D is TRBD2 (6 bases). The CDR3 totals 15 residues. The germline V gene encodes CDR1 SEHNR and CDR2 FQNEAQ (reference sequence). V shed 1 base and J shed 2 bases, with 10 bases lying between them. The CDR3 nucleotides are TGTGCCAGCAGCTTAGGGGGACTGCACACAGATACGCAGTATTTT. As protein: CASSLGGLHTDTQYF.

The rearrangement uses TRBV15 and TRBJ1-6; a weak D match, TRBD1 (6 bases). CDR3 size: 18 residues. V lost 1 base, J lost 8 bases, and 21 bases lay in between. Germline V lookup: CDR1 LNHNV, CDR2 YYDKDF (reference sequence). The CDR3 is CATSRGLSNVQGDSPLHF. For the CDR3, the DNA is TGTGCCACCAGCAGAGGCCTGTCAAACGTACAGGGTGATTCACCCCTCCACTTT. The full variable domain, completed using reference TRBV15 and TRBJ1-6, is DAMVIQNPRYQVTQFGKPVTLSCSQTLNHNVMYWYQQKSSQAPKLLFHYYDKDFNNEADTPDNFQSRRPNTSFCFLDIRSPGLGDTAMYLCATSRGLSNVQGDSPLHFGNGTRLTVT.

V usage is TRBV11-3 and J usage is TRBJ2-7; 12 nucleotides match TRBD2. CDR1 SGHNT and CDR2 YENEEA come from the germline V gene. The length of the CDR3 is 15 residues. V shed 5 bases, J shed 3 bases, and the junction held 5 bases outside the gene matches. The CDR3 here is CASSHGLAGSYEQYF. The CDR3 DNA reads as TGTGCCAGCAGCCACGGACTAGCGGGGAGCTACGAGCAGTACTTC.

The chain recombines TRBV7-2 with TRBJ1-2; no reliable D call. Trimming left V 5 bases short and J 4 bases short, with 11 bases between. There are 13 residues in the CDR3. Germline loops: CDR1 SGHTA, CDR2 FQGNSA. The CDR3 region has the DNA TGTGCCAGCAGCCTACCTGGGATCTATGGCTACACCTTC. The encoded protein is CASSLPGIYGYTF.

This chain joins TRBV25-1 and TRBJ1-1; 8 nucleotides line up with TRBD1. CDR3 length equals 15 residues. CDR1 is MGHDK, CDR2 SYGVNS, per germline. With V trimmed by 4 bases and J by 5 bases, 9 bases remained unmatched. CDR3 in amino acids: CASSADQGAQTEAFF. In DNA form, the CDR3 reads TGTGCCAGCAGTGCCGACCAGGGGGCGCAGACTGAAGCTTTCTTT.

The chain combines TRBV7-8 with TRBJ1-3; D not resolved. CDR3 length: 15 amino acids. V was trimmed by 5 bases and J by 0 bases, leaving 11 bases between them. The germline CDR1 and CDR2 sequences are SGHVS and FQNEAQ. CDR3 protein: CASSPRWGSGNTIYF. The DNA of the CDR3 is TGTGCCAGCAGCCCCCGTTGGGGCTCTGGAAACACCATATATTTT.

The chain uses TRBV9 and TRBJ1-4; tentatively, D is TRBD1 (5 bases). CDR3 length: 16 residues. Deletions cut 4 bases from V and 3 bases from J, with 16 bases between. Germline V gene lookup returns CDR1 SGDLS and CDR2 YYNGEE. The CDR3 coding sequence is TGTGCCAGCAGCCCAGGATTGAGGGGTTCTAATGAAAAACTGTTTTTT. Residues: CASSPGLRGSNEKLFF.

This chain joins TRBV18 and TRBJ2-1; either TRBD1 or TRBD2 may fit D (5 bases each). With 2 bases removed from V and 0 bases from J, the gap between germline ends came to 17 bases. CDR1 and CDR2 (germline): KGHSH, LQKENI. There are 18 residues in the CDR3. The CDR3 DNA sequence: TGTGCCAGCTCACCAGGGACCCGCCTGAGAAGCTCCTACAATGAGCAGTTCTTC. As protein: CASSPGTRLRSSYNEQFF. The entire variable domain, with the rest obtained from reference TRBV18 and TRBJ2-1, is as follows: NAGVMQNPRHLVRRRGQEARLRCSPMKGHSHVYWYRQLPEEGLKFMVYLQKENIIDESGMPKERFSAEFPKEGPSILRIQQVVRGDSAAYFCASSPGTRLRSSYNEQFFGPGTRLTVL.